This TCR beta chain was captured by sequencing in a study of regulatory T cells in long-lasting Graves disease (dated by TCRdb to about 2021). For context, the study as a whole: To count as having persistent Graves' disease, a patient had to have received antithyroid drug treatment for over 5 years with TSH receptor autoantibodies remaining persistently positive. The study took place in China and was registered as a clinical trial. Antithyroid drugs had been taken for 8.5 to 13 years on average by persistent Graves' disease patients in the clinical cohort. A total of approximately 35 samples underwent TCR sequencing: around 13 from persistent and roughly 20 from newly diagnosed Graves' disease patients. Patients with persistent Graves' disease were compared with patients with newly diagnosed Graves' disease using TCR sequencing and RNA sequencing of peripheral blood. Results and caveats for the whole study, not just this receptor: The study examined only peripheral blood because the primary lesion, thyroid tissue, could not be accessed. Persistent Graves' disease patients showed lower TCR Shannon entropy and fewer highly expanded clones than newly diagnosed patients, suggesting clonal expansion. A larger number of public clonotypes was shared among persistent patients (fewer than 3,000) than among newly diagnosed patients (roughly 930). As a limitation, the authors acknowledged that the small sample size may reduce accuracy. Only the TCR beta chain was sequenced and analyzed. Persistent disease showed preferential use of TRBV28, TRBJ1-2 and TRBJ2-5, whereas newly diagnosed disease favored TRBV20-1 and TRBJ2-1.

Explained via the paper, the time point label denotes: persistent/refractory GD, antithyroid drugs over 5 years with positive TRAb. For both TCR sequencing and RNA sequencing, RNA was extracted from PBMCs using TRIzol. Graves' disease was diagnosed according to American Thyroid Association guidelines. The patients came from an endocrinology department in Xi'an, China. From each patient, around 9 milliliters of peripheral blood was collected into an EDTA anticoagulant tube. Ficoll Paque Plus density gradient separation was used to isolate PBMCs, and no further T cell sorting was performed. RNA quality was checked with an Agilent 2100 Bioanalyzer and agarose gel, and concentration with a NanoDrop 2000. Libraries came from multiplex PCR. The instrument given in TCRdb is Illumina HiSeq 4000. TCR beta libraries were built with iRepertoire HTBI primers and Arm-PCR amplification of CDR3 regions. Before sequencing, the PCR products went through gel purification. The original methods were these. Gene usage analysis of CDR3 amino acid clonotypes used the 62 TRBV and approximately 13 TRBJ segments found across samples. COPE and FqMerger were used to merge filtered high-quality paired reads into contigs. Contigs were aligned with BLAST to IMGT TRBV, TRBD and TRBJ reference genes, and CDR3 was defined per IMGT. Highly expanded clones were defined as clonotypes with a frequency above 0.1%. Shannon entropy served as the measure of repertoire diversity, while the Gini coefficient captured V-J evenness. Public clonotypes were defined as clonotypes shared by more than one individual. The public sequencing data were trimmed at Q25 with fastp and processed into clonotypes with MiXCR by TCRdb, which kept only in-frame beta chains. A single entry per CDR3 protein holds the most common genes and DNA from its merged rows. None of the V and J calls come from the authors' own analysis; TCRdb made them. Within this sample are roughly 300,000 distinct CDR3 sequences, with about 20% of them counted one time only. The ten most abundant clones make up less than 30% of the sample.

The germline V gene (reference sequence) gives CDR1 as LGHDT and CDR2 as YNNKEL. Compared with germline, V lacks 1 base and J lacks 4 bases; bases without a gene match: 8. Taken from cysteine to phenylalanine, the CDR3 has 16 residues. The CDR3 DNA has 48 bases and is translated from base 1. This clonotype was seen a few times. Its recognized antigen is unknown. Qualities for individual bases were not recorded, and no much larger clone is one base off. This TCR came from a female donor with Graves disease. The sequence links TRBV3-1 to TRBJ2-7, and 9 junction bases match TRBD1. The specimen was peripheral blood mononuclear cells (PBMCs), collected when the disease was refractory, from a patient treated with antithyroid drugs. The DNA sequence is TGTGCCAGCAGCCAAGGTCTCGGGACAGGGATATACGAGCAGTACTTC. The resulting protein is CASSQGLGTGIYEQYF.